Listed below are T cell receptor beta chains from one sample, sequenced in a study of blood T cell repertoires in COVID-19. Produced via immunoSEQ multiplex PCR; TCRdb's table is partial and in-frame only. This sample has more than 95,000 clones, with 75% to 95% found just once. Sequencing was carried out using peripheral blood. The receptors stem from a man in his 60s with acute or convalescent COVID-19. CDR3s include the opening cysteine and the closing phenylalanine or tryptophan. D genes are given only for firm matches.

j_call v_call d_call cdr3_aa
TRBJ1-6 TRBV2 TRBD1 CACKGGRDSPLHF
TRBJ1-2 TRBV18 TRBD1 CASSPWSPGQGSDGYTF
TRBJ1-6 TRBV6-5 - CASTLERNSPLHF
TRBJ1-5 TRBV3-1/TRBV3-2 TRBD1 CASSQTGGAVQPQHF
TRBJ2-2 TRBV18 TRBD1 CASSLGTGDSTGELFF
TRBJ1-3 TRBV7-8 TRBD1 CASSLTPGQASGNTIYF
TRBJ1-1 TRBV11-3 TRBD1 CASSSTGVNTEAFF
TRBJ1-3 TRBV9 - CASNRDTDLSGNTIYF
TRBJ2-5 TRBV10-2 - CASSESKLQETQYF
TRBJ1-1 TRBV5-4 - CASSPRNTEAFF
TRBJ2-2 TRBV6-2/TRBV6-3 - CASSYWGGAGELFF
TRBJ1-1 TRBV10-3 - CAITRGGDGNTEAFF
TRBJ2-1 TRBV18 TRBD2 CASSTNGGGGGPAYNEQFF
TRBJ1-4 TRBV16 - CASSQLSGGEKLFF
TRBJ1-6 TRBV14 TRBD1 CASSQVRTGLNSPLHF
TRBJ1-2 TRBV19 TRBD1 CASSMRGQGTYGYTF
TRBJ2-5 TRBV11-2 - CASSLVAQGANLAQYF
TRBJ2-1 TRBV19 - CASSTELVSEQFF
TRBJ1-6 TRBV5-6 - CASSSDSNSPLHF
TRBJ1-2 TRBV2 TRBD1 CASSATGGRGGYTF
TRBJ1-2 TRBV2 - CASSEGTGYGYTF
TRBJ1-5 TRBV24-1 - CATSDARTVSNQPQHF
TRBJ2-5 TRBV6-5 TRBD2 CASSRGEAETQYF
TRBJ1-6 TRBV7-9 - CASSPPGGWDSPLHF
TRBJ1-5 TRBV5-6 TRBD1 CASSFRQGVNQPQHF
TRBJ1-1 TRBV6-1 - CASSELGRLNTEAFF
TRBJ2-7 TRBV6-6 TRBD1 CASTPQTGKSYYEQYF
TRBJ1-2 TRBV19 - CASSIQGIMDGYTF
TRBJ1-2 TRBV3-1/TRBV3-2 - CASSQESAGTYGYTF
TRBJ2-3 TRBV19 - CASAPPGAISDTQYF
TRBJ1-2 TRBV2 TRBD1 CAGLSGQGNYGYTF
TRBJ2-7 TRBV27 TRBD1 CASRDRAHEQYF
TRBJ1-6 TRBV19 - CASSTMEGESYNSPLHF
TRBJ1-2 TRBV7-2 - CASSLAHTGQYGYTF
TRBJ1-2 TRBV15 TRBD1 CATQPYGTANYGYTF
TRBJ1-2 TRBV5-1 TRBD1 CASSLGDRSSSNYGYTF
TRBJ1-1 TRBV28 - CASSSLSGMNTEAFF
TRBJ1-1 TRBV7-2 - CASSLRWGARGTEAFF
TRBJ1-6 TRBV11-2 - CASSLLEYNSPLHF
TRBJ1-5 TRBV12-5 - CASAAEGSRANQPQHF
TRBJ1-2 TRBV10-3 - CAISDRDKVNYGYTF
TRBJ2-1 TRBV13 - CASSDPGENEQFF
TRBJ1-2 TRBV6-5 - CASSLQGSYGYTF
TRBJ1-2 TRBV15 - CATSREQGYYGYTF
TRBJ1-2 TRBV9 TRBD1 CASSPRGGYGYTF